The rows below give T cell receptor beta chains drawn from one sample of a study of radiotherapy plus CTLA-4 blockade in lung cancer. TCRdb's copy holds only in-frame clones and misses some; the assay was immunoSEQ multiplex PCR. The sample has about 54,000 clones, approximately 79% seen once. The input for sequencing was peripheral blood, taken from a patient treated with radiotherapy plus ipilimumab. The receptors here all came from a human donor with non-small cell lung cancer who had a partial response to radiotherapy plus ipilimumab. The CDR3 runs from the conserved cysteine through the conserved F or W. A D gene is named only where the DNA matches it firmly. Size is stated for part of the rows, as once, few or many counts, or as a class when the clone is expanded.

>TRBJ2-3|TRBV5-8|TRBD2|.
CASSRMGTSRTDTQYF
TGTGCCAGCAGCCGAATGGGGACTAGCCGCACAGATACGCAGTATTTT
>TRBJ2-1|TRBV9|.|.
CANSVDRSTNEQFF
TGTGCCAACAGCGTAGATCGTAGTACGAATGAGCAGTTCTTC
>TRBJ2-5|TRBV5-1|TRBD1|.
CASSPGQQETQYF
TGCGCCAGCAGCCCGGGACAGCAAGAGACCCAGTACTTC
>TRBJ1-6|TRBV5-3|.|.
CASSLSEADNSPLHF
TGTGCCAGCAGCTTGAGCGAAGCAGATAATTCACCCCTCCACTTT
>TRBJ2-3|TRBV6-5|.|once
CASRRDGITDTQYF
TGTGCCAGCAGAAGAGACGGGATCACAGATACGCAGTATTTT
>TRBJ2-5|TRBV7-2|TRBD2|once
CASSFGAGVQETQYF
TGTGCCAGCAGCTTTGGAGCGGGGGTTCAAGAGACCCAGTACTTC
>TRBJ1-2|TRBV28|.|.
CASSPTAFYGYTF
TGTGCCAGCAGCCCGACAGCGTTCTATGGCTACACCTTC
>TRBJ2-7|TRBV29-1|.|.
CSVGQSYEQYF
TGCAGCGTCGGACAGTCCTACGAGCAGTACTTC
>TRBJ2-7|TRBV28|.|.
CAASGTRSYEQYF
TGTGCCGCCTCCGGGACTCGCTCCTACGAGCAGTACTTC
>TRBJ1-5|TRBV19|.|.
CASRPDRSNQPQHF
TGTGCCAGTCGCCCTGACAGGAGCAATCAGCCCCAGCATTTT
>TRBJ1-2|TRBV7-9|TRBD1|.
CASSRADRVYGYTF
TGTGCCAGCAGCCGGGCCGACAGGGTCTATGGCTACACCTTC
>TRBJ2-3|TRBV7-8|TRBD1|few
CASSLAETGYTVADTQYF
TGTGCCAGCAGCTTAGCCGAGACAGGGTATACGGTTGCAGATACGCAGTATTTT
>TRBJ2-6|TRBV4-1|TRBD1|once
CASSQSEGARFTGANVLTF
TGCGCCAGCAGCCAAAGCGAGGGGGCCCGGTTTACTGGGGCCAACGTCCTGACTTTC
>TRBJ1-3|TRBV5-1|TRBD1|.
CASSFTGQGLSGNTIYF
TGCGCCAGCAGCTTCACGGGACAGGGGCTCTCTGGAAACACCATATATTTT
>TRBJ2-7|TRBV5-5|.|.
CASRPGGTYEQYF
TGTGCCAGCAGACCCGGAGGGACCTACGAGCAGTACTTC
>TRBJ1-5|TRBV2|.|.
CASSELTERQPQHF
TGTGCCAGCAGTGAATTAACAGAGAGACAGCCCCAGCATTTT
>TRBJ1-1|TRBV4-1|TRBD1|.
CASSLGQVNTEAFF
TGCGCCAGCAGTCTCGGACAGGTGAACACTGAAGCTTTCTTT
>TRBJ2-7|TRBV19|.|.
CASGETYEQYF
TGTGCCAGCGGGGAAACCTACGAGCAGTACTTC
>TRBJ1-5|TRBV5-6|TRBD1|few
CASSLYRGRAQPQHF
TGTGCCAGCAGCTTGTACAGGGGGAGAGCTCAGCCCCAGCATTTT
>TRBJ2-1|TRBV2|.|.
CASSERGQQTNYNEQFF
TGTGCCAGCAGTGAACGAGGACAGCAGACGAACTACAATGAGCAGTTCTTC
>TRBJ2-1|TRBV6-6|TRBD2|.
CASSYSFSGGGNEQFF
TGTGCCAGCAGTTACTCGTTTAGCGGGGGTGGAAATGAGCAGTTCTTC
>TRBJ1-1|TRBV5-4|TRBD1|.
CASSQGQLNTEAFF
TGTGCCAGCAGCCAGGGACAGCTAAACACTGAAGCTTTCTTT
>TRBJ2-7|TRBV6-1|.|.
CASSEAPGGPPYEQYF
TGTGCCAGCAGTGAAGCGCCGGGGGGCCCCCCCTACGAGCAGTACTTC
>TRBJ1-2|TRBV5-1|.|.
CASSFQGEPYTF
TGCGCCAGCAGCTTCCAAGGAGAGCCCTACACCTTC
>TRBJ2-7|TRBV19|TRBD1|.
CASSPRTGGSYEQYF
TGTGCCAGTAGTCCCCGGACAGGGGGCTCCTACGAGCAGTACTTC
>TRBJ1-5|TRBV28|.|.
CASSSNTREQPQHF
TGTGCCAGCAGTTCAAATACGAGGGAACAGCCCCAGCATTTT
>TRBJ2-7|TRBV4-2|TRBD2|.
CASSIGGLSSGGIGDEQYF
TGTGCCAGCAGCATAGGGGGTCTATCTAGCGGGGGAATCGGGGACGAGCAGTACTTC
>TRBJ2-5|TRBV30|TRBD1|.
CAWSVRDSGVIQETQYF
TGTGCCTGGAGTGTACGGGACAGCGGCGTAATCCAAGAGACCCAGTACTTC
>TRBJ2-1|TRBV11-2|.|.
CASSNNTGDFYNEQFF
TGTGCCAGCAGCAATAATACAGGGGACTTCTACAATGAGCAGTTCTTC
>TRBJ1-4|TRBV5-1|.|.
CASRGGPTTNEKLFF
TGCGCCAGCAGAGGAGGACCGACAACTAATGAAAAACTGTTTTTT
>TRBJ1-6|TRBV7-6|.|.
CASSLRGSSTYNSPLHF
TGTGCCAGCAGCTTACGGGGGAGTTCCACCTATAATTCACCCCTCCACTTT
>TRBJ2-2|TRBV19|TRBD2|few
CASSTLAGGPGELFF
TGTGCCAGTAGTACACTAGCGGGGGGTCCCGGGGAGCTGTTTTTT
>TRBJ2-3|TRBV11-3|TRBD2|.
CASSFSAGGLGDTQYF
TGTGCCAGCAGCTTCTCAGCGGGGGGGTTGGGAGATACGCAGTATTTT
>TRBJ2-2|TRBV7-2|.|.
CASSQPAIRQGNTGELFF
TGTGCCAGCAGCCAACCCGCTATCAGGCAGGGCAACACCGGGGAGCTGTTTTTT
>TRBJ1-5|TRBV19|.|.
CASSIDLGGLGNQPQHF
TGTGCCAGTAGTATAGACCTCGGGGGTTTGGGCAATCAGCCCCAGCATTTT
>TRBJ2-7|TRBV6-5|TRBD1|.
CASSPRTGWGYEQYF
TGTGCCAGCAGTCCCCGGACAGGGTGGGGATACGAGCAGTACTTC
>TRBJ1-1|TRBV11-3|.|.
CASSLDGQMNTEAFF
TGTGCCAGCAGCTTAGATGGCCAGATGAACACTGAAGCTTTCTTT
>TRBJ1-1|TRBV2|.|.
CASVLTENTEAFF
TGTGCCAGCGTTCTGACAGAGAACACTGAAGCTTTCTTT
>TRBJ1-2|TRBV7-2|.|.
CASSRTTNYGYTF
TGTGCCAGCAGTCGTACTACCAACTATGGCTACACCTTC
>TRBJ1-5|TRBV18|.|.
CASSPDSSNQPQHF
TGTGCCAGCTCACCAGACAGTTCCAATCAGCCCCAGCATTTT
>TRBJ2-7|TRBV5-4|TRBD2|.
CASSPRLADSYEQYF
TGTGCCAGCAGCCCCCGACTAGCGGATTCCTACGAGCAGTACTTC
>TRBJ2-7|TRBV16|.|.
CASSQSSSRGEQYF
TGTGCCAGCAGCCAATCATCCTCTCGAGGTGAGCAGTACTTC
>TRBJ1-5|TRBV6-6|TRBD1|.
CASSPRDRAQPQHF
TGTGCCAGCAGCCCAAGGGACAGGGCTCAGCCCCAGCATTTT
>TRBJ1-1|TRBV4-1|.|.
CASSTHRDTNEAFF
TGCGCCAGCAGCACTCACAGGGATACAAATGAAGCTTTCTTT
>TRBJ2-1|TRBV7-2|TRBD2|.
CASSPRLAGVYNEQFF
TGTGCCAGCAGCCCTCGACTAGCGGGGGTTTACAATGAGCAGTTCTTC
>TRBJ2-7|TRBV28|.|.
CASNTREIYEQYF
TGTGCCAGCAACACCCGGGAGATCTACGAGCAGTACTTC
>TRBJ2-2|TRBV5-1|TRBD1|.
CASSLDRGPGELFF
TGCGCCAGCAGCCTGGACAGGGGCCCCGGGGAGCTGTTTTTT
>TRBJ2-7|TRBV7-8|TRBD1|.
CASSLAGTGNSYEQYF
TGTGCCAGCAGCTTAGCTGGGACAGGTAACTCCTACGAGCAGTACTTC
>TRBJ2-3|TRBV7-3|TRBD1|.
CASSRQGGKTDTQYF
TGTGCCAGCAGCCGACAGGGGGGGAAGACAGATACGCAGTATTTT
>TRBJ1-2|TRBV11-2|TRBD1|.
CASSPIDRGPGGYTF
TGTGCCAGCAGCCCCATAGACAGGGGGCCGGGTGGCTACACCTTC
>TRBJ2-1|TRBV4-2|TRBD1|.
CASRRDRGDEQFF
TGTGCCAGCAGACGGGACAGAGGCGATGAGCAGTTCTTC
>TRBJ1-1|TRBV5-4|TRBD1|.
CASSVDRGNPLEAFF
TGTGCCAGCAGCGTGGACAGGGGGAATCCTCTTGAAGCTTTCTTT
>TRBJ2-5|TRBV2|TRBD1|few
CASREDRGDQYF
TGTGCCAGCAGGGAGGACAGGGGGGACCAGTACTTC
>TRBJ1-2|TRBV5-4|.|.
CASSLEAGRPSGYTF
TGTGCCAGCAGCTTGGAGGCAGGGAGGCCAAGTGGCTACACCTTC
>TRBJ2-1|TRBV4-1|.|.
CASSSEAALYNEQFF
TGCGCCAGCAGCTCGGAGGCAGCCTTATACAATGAGCAGTTCTTC